These T cell receptor beta chains were read from a single sample in a study of CD8 T cells in ankylosing spondylitis. TCRdb reanalysed the 5' RACE reads using MiXCR and keeps one entry per CDR3 protein. Of 250,000 to 300,000 distinct CDR3 sequences detected, about 19% appear once; the ten largest clones hold under 8.5%. Sequenced sample: blood, either unsorted or a sorted T cell fraction (not recorded which). These receptors all stem from a male donor with ankylosing spondylitis or in good health (not recorded which). CDR3s include the opening cysteine and the closing phenylalanine or tryptophan. A D gene is named only where the DNA matches it firmly. Some rows have no size entry. The others give once, few or many, or a class for an expanded clone.

>few|TRBD1|TRBJ1-4|15|TRBV12-3/TRBV12-4
TGTGCCAGCACTCCCGGGACAGGGGTGTCTGAAAAACTGTTTTTT
CASTPGTGVSEKLFF
>.|TRBD1|TRBJ2-3|15|TRBV12-3/TRBV12-4
TGTGCCAGCAGCCTCTCAGGGGGCCAAACAGATACGCAGTATTTT
CASSLSGGQTDTQYF
>few|TRBD1|TRBJ2-3|16|TRBV12-3/TRBV12-4
TGTGCCAGCAGTTCCCCCGTGACAGGGGTCACAGATACGCAGTATTTT
CASSSPVTGVTDTQYF
>.|.|TRBJ2-2|14|TRBV24-1
TGTGCCACCAGTGCCAGGACGAACACCGGGGAGCTGTTTTTT
CATSARTNTGELFF
>.|.|TRBJ2-2|16|TRBV12-3/TRBV12-4
TGTGCCAGCAGTTTAAGGCCAGGGGGGGGCACCGGGGAGCTGTTTTTT
CASSLRPGGGTGELFF
>.|.|TRBJ1-5|16|TRBV4-2
TGTGCCAGCAGCCCCCCCCGGCAGGGATACGATCAGCCCCAGCATTTT
CASSPPRQGYDQPQHF
>.|TRBD1|TRBJ1-1|12|TRBV15
TGTGCCACCAGCAGACCAGACAGGGAGGCTTTCTTT
CATSRPDREAFF
>.|.|TRBJ1-2|13|TRBV6-1
TGTGCCAGCAGTGTCCAGGGGCACTATGGCTACACCTTC
CASSVQGHYGYTF
>few|TRBD2|TRBJ2-1|15|TRBV15
TGTGCCACCAGCAAGGAACTAGCGGGAGTGGATGAGCAGTTCTTC
CATSKELAGVDEQFF
>few|TRBD1|TRBJ2-3|17|TRBV2
TGTGCCAGCAGTCCTTCCCTAGGGGGCGTAAGGACAGATACGCAGTATTTT
CASSPSLGGVRTDTQYF
>few|TRBD2|TRBJ2-1|14|TRBV20-1
TGCAGTGCTCGGGTAGCGGGAGCCCTCAATGAGCAGTTCTTC
CSARVAGALNEQFF
>few|.|TRBJ1-2|15|TRBV27
TGTGCCAGCAGTTTATCGGGACGTAACAACTATGGCTACACCTTC
CASSLSGRNNYGYTF
>few|TRBD2|TRBJ2-3|16|TRBV7-7
TGTGCCAGCAGCTTAGGCCCTAGCGGAAGCACAGATACGCAGTATTTT
CASSLGPSGSTDTQYF
>.|.|TRBJ2-2|15|TRBV3-1
TGTGCCAGCAGCCAACCCGGATCGAACACCGGGGAGCTGTTTTTT
CASSQPGSNTGELFF
>few|.|TRBJ2-2|15|TRBV5-1
TGCGCCAGCAGCTTGGTGTCAGGTCGCACCGGGGAGCTGTTTTTT
CASSLVSGRTGELFF
>.|.|TRBJ1-6|14|TRBV27
TGTGCCAGCAGTAGTACCCACTATAATTCACCCCTCCACTTT
CASSSTHYNSPLHF
>few|TRBD1|TRBJ2-1|16|TRBV11-2
TGTGCCAGCAGCTTAGACCTCCTTACAGGGGATAATGAGCAGTTCTTC
CASSLDLLTGDNEQFF
>few|.|TRBJ1-2|13|TRBV6-6
TGTGCCAGCAGTTACGGCAGGGACTATGGCTACACCTTC
CASSYGRDYGYTF
>.|.|TRBJ2-1|13|TRBV20-1
TGCAGTGCCCTCGAGGGGGTCGGCAATGAGCAGTTCTTC
CSALEGVGNEQFF
>few|.|TRBJ2-5|14|TRBV12-3/TRBV12-4
TGTGCCAGCAGGTCAACAGGGTTGCGGGAGACCCAGTACTTC
CASRSTGLRETQYF
>.|TRBD1|TRBJ2-6|15|TRBV7-3
TGTGCCAGCAGCTCAGGGGGTTCTGGGGCCAACGTCCTGACTTTC
CASSSGGSGANVLTF
>.|TRBD1|TRBJ2-5|14|TRBV7-2
TGTGCCAGCAGCACCCGACAGGGGGCCGAGACCCAGTACTTC
CASSTRQGAETQYF
>few|.|TRBJ1-5|14|TRBV6-1
TGTGCCAGCAGTGACCCAAACTCCAATCAGCCCCAGCATTTT
CASSDPNSNQPQHF
>few|.|TRBJ1-1|14|TRBV29-1
TGCAGCGTCCAAACACAGGGTGTGAACACTGAAGCTTTCTTT
CSVQTQGVNTEAFF
>few|TRBD1|TRBJ1-4|15|TRBV5-1
TGCGCCAGCAGCTGGGGACAGGGGGCTAATGAAAAACTGTTTTTT
CASSWGQGANEKLFF
>.|TRBD1|TRBJ2-5|15|TRBV5-6
TGTGCCAGCAGCTTTCGGACAGGGGTCACGGAGACCCAGTACTTC
CASSFRTGVTETQYF
>few|.|TRBJ2-3|17|TRBV4-1
TGCGCCAGCAGCCCCTCCGGGGTGGGGGCGGAGGCAGATACGCAGTATTTT
CASSPSGVGAEADTQYF
>.|.|TRBJ2-2|15|TRBV12-3/TRBV12-4
TGTGCCAGCAGTTTAGCGCCGGCCGGGACCGGGGAGCTGTTTTTT
CASSLAPAGTGELFF
>few|TRBD2|TRBJ2-3|12|TRBV20-1
TGCAGTGCTAGGCGACTAGCCGGTACGCAGTATTTT
CSARRLAGTQYF
>many|.|TRBJ2-3|14|TRBV20-1
TGCAGTGCTAGAGGGGTGGGGGCCACAGATACGCAGTATTTT
CSARGVGATDTQYF
>.|TRBD1|TRBJ1-2|14|TRBV5-1
TGCGCCAGCAGCTTGCCGGGACAGGGTAATGGCTACACCTTC
CASSLPGQGNGYTF
>many|.|TRBJ2-3|13|TRBV20-1
TGCAGTGCTAGAGATTGGACCACAGATACGCAGTATTTT
CSARDWTTDTQYF
>many|TRBD2|TRBJ2-5|15|TRBV6-1
TGTGCCAGCGGGCGACTAGCGGGTTTCCAAGAGACCCAGTACTTC
CASGRLAGFQETQYF
>few|TRBD1|TRBJ2-5|16|TRBV5-1
TGCGCCAGCACAAAGGATTCCGGGACAGGGGGCGAGACCCAGTACTTC
CASTKDSGTGGETQYF
>.|.|TRBJ1-4|12|TRBV20-1
TGCAGTGCTAGAGGGGATTCCGGGACAACACATTTT
CSARGDSGTTHF
>few|.|TRBJ1-5|14|TRBV12-3/TRBV12-4
TGTGCCAGCAGCTTCGGGTTGGGGGGCCAGCCCCAGCATTTT
CASSFGLGGQPQHF
>.|.|TRBJ1-5|14|TRBV5-1
TGCGCCAGCAGCTTGGGAGGGTCCGACCAGCCCCAGCATTTT
CASSLGGSDQPQHF
>.|TRBD2|TRBJ2-1|15|TRBV20-1
TGCAGTGCCGACCAGCCGGGGACTAGTGGCAATGAGCAGTTCTTC
CSADQPGTSGNEQFF
>few|TRBD2|TRBJ2-1|21|TRBV9
TGTGCCAGCAGCCCGAGGTCCCCAGCGACTAGCGGGAGCCGGTCCTACAATGAGCAGTTCTTC
CASSPRSPATSGSRSYNEQFF
>many|TRBD1|TRBJ2-3|13|TRBV29-1
TGCAGCGTTTCCCCCGGCAGGGGGAGAACGCAGTATTTT
CSVSPGRGRTQYF